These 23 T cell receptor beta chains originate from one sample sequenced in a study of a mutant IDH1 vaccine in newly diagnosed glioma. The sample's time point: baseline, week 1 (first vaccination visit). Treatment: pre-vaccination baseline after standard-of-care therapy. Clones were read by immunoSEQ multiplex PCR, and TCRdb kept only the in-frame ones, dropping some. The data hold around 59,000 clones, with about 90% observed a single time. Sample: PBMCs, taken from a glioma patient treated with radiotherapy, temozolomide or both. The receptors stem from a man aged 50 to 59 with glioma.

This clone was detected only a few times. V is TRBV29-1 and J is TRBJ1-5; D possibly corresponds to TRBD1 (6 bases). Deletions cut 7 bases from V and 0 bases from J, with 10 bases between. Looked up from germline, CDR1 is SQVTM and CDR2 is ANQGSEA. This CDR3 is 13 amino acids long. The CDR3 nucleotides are TGCAGCGCCGGACAGAATAGCAATCAGCCCCAGCATTTT. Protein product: CSAGQNSNQPQHF.

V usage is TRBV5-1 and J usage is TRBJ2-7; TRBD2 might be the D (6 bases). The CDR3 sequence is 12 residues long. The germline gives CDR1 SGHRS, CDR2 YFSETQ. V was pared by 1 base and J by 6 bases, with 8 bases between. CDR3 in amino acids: CASSLTGVEQYF. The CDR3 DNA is TGCGCCAGCAGCTTGACGGGGGTCGAGCAGTACTTC.

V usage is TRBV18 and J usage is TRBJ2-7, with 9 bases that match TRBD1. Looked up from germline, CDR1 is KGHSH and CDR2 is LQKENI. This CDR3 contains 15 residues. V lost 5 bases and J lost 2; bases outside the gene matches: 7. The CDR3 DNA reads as TGTGCCAGCTCAGGTTTGGACAGGGGCACCTACGAGCAGTACTTC. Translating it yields CASSGLDRGTYEQYF.

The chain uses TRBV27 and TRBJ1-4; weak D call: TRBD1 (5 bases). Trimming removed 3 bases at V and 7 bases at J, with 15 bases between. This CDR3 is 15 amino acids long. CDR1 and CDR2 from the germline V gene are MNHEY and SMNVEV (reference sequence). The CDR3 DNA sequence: TGTGCCAGCAGTTTGGCGGGGACTTATAGTGAAAAACTGTTTTTT. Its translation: CASSLAGTYSEKLFF.

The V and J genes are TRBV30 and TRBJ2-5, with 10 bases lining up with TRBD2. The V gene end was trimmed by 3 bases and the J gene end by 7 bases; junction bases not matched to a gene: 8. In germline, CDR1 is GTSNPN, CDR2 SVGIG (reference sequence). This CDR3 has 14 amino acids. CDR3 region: CAWRSLAGAGTQYF. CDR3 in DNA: TGTGCCTGGAGGTCGCTAGCGGGGGCGGGGACCCAGTACTTC.

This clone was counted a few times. As DNA, the CDR3 is TGTGCCAGTCAGAGGACCTCCATGAATGAGCAGTTCTTC. Residues: CASQRTSMNEQFF. The chain is built from TRBV19 and TRBJ2-1, with D unclear. Germline V gene lookup returns CDR1 LNHDA and CDR2 SQIVND (reference sequence). This CDR3 comprises 13 residues. V was clipped by 8 bases and J by 7 bases, with 15 bases between them.

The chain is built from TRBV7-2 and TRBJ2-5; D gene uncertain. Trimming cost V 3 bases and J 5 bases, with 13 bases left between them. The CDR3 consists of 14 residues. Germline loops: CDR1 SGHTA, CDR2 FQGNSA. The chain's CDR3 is CASSFHSLGETQYF. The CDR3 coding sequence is TGTGCCAGCAGCTTTCATTCCCTAGGGGAGACCCAGTACTTC.

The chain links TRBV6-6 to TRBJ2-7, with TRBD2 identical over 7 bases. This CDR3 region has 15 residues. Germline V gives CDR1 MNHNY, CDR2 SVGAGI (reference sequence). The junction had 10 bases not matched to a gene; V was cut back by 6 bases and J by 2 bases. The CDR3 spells CASSLGGTRAYEQYF. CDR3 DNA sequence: TGTGCCAGCAGCCTCGGGGGGACCAGGGCCTACGAGCAGTACTTC.

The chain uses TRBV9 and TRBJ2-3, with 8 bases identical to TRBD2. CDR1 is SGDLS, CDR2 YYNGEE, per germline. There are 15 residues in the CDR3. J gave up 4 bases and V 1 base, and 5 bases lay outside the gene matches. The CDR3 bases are TGTGCCAGCAGCGTATCGGTCGGGAGGGCAGATACGCAGTATTTT. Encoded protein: CASSVSVGRADTQYF.

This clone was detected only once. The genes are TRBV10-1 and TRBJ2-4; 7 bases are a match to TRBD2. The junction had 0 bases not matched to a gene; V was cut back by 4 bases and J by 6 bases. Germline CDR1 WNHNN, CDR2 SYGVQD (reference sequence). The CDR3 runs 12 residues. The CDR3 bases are TGCGCCAGCAGTGGGGGGGGAAACATTCAGTACTTC. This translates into CASSGGGNIQYF.

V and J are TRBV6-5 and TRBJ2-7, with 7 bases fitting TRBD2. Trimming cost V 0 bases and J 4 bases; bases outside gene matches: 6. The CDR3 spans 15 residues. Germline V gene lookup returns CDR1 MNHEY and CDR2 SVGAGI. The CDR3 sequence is CASSYSGGRGYEQYF. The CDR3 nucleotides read TGTGCCAGCAGTTACTCGGGAGGGCGGGGGTACGAGCAGTACTTC.

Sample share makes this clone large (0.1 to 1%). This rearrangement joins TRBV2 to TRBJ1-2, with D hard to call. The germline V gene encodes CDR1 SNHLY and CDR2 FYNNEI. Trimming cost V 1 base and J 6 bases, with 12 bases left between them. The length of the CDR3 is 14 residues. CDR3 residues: CASSEGEREDGYTF. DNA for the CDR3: TGTGCCAGCAGTGAAGGGGAAAGGGAGGATGGCTACACCTTC.

The CDR3: CASSQGGGNQPQHF. Written as DNA, the CDR3 is TGTGCCAGCAGCCAAGGGGGGGGTAATCAGCCCCAGCATTTT. The V call is TRBV6-6, the J call TRBJ1-5, with a possible D match to TRBD1 (6 bases). Germline V CDR1 and CDR2: MNHNY, SVGAGI (reference sequence). Trimming cost V 6 bases and J 4 bases, with 13 bases left between them. The CDR3 is 14 amino acids.

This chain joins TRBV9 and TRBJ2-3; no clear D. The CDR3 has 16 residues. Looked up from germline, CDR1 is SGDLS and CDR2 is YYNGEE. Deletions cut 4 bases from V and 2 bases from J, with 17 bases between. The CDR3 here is CASSPSGVAATDTQYF. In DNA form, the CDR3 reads TGTGCCAGCAGCCCTTCAGGAGTAGCAGCCACAGATACGCAGTATTTT.

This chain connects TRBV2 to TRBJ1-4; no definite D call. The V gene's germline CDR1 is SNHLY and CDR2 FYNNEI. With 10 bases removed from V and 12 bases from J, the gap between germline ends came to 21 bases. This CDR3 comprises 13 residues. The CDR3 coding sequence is TGTGCCACCAATGAGTGGCAGTCCAAGCAACTGTTTTTT. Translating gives CATNEWQSKQLFF.

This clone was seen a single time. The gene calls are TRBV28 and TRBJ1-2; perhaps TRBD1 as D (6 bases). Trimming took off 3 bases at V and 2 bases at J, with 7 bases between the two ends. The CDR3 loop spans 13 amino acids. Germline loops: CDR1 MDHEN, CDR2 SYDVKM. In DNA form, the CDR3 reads TGTGCCAGCAGTTTTCAGGGGAACTATGGCTACACCTTC. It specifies CASSFQGNYGYTF.

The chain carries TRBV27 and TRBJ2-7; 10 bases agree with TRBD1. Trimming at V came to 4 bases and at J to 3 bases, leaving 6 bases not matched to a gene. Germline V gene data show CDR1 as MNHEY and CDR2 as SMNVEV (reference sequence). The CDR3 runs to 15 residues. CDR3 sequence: CASSSPGQGYYEQYF. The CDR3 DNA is TGTGCCAGCAGTTCGCCGGGACAGGGGTACTACGAGCAGTACTTC.

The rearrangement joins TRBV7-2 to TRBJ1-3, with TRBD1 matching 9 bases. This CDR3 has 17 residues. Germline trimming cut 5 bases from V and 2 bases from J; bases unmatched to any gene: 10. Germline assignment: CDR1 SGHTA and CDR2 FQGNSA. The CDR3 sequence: CASSTRGQGEAGNTIYF. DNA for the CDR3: TGTGCCAGCAGCACGCGGGGACAGGGAGAAGCTGGAAACACCATATATTTT.

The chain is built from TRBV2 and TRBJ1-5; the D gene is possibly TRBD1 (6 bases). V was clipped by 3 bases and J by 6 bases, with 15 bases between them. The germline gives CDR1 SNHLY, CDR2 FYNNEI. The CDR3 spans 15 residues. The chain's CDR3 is CASSEQGPGGQPQHF. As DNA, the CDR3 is TGTGCCAGCAGTGAGCAGGGGCCTGGAGGTCAGCCCCAGCATTTT.

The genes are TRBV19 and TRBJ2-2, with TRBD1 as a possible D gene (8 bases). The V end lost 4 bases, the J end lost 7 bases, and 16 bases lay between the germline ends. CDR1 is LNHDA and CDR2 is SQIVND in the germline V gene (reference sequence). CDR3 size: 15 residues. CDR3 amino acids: CASSTRQGRVGELFF. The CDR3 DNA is TGTGCCAGTAGTACCCGACAGGGGAGGGTCGGGGAGCTGTTTTTT.

In nucleotides, the CDR3 is TGTGCCAGCCCCCGGGACAGGGTTACTGGCTACACCTTC. This codes for CASPRDRVTGYTF. The chain recombines TRBV2 with TRBJ1-2; 9 nucleotides align to TRBD1. Unmatched junction bases numbered 8, after V lost 8 bases and J lost 7 bases. This CDR3 region has 13 residues. Germline V gene sequence: CDR1 SNHLY, CDR2 FYNNEI.

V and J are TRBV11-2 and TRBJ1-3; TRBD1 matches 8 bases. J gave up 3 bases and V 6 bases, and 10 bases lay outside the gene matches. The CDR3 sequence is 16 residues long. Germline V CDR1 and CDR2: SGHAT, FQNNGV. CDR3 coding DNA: TGTGCCAGCAGGATGCTTACAGGGGGAAGTGGAAACACCATATATTTT. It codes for CASRMLTGGSGNTIYF.

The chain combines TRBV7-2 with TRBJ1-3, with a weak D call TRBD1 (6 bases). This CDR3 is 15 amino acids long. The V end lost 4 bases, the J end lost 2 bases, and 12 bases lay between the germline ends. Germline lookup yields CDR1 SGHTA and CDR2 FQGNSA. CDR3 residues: CASSYRAPAGNTIYF. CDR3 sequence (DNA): TGTGCCAGCAGCTACAGGGCTCCCGCTGGAAACACCATATATTTT. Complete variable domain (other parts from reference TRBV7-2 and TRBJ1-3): GAGVSQSPSNKVTEKGKDVELRCDPISGHTALYWYRQSLGQGLEFLIYFQGNSAPDKSGLPSDRFSAERTGGSVSTLTIQRTQQEDSAVYLCASSYRAPAGNTIYFGEGSWLTVV.